This entry is about one T cell receptor (beta chain). Antigen unknown. Following autologous stem cell transplantation, relapse occurred in every patient, and exposure to brentuximab vedotin varied. Germline CDR1 SGHRS, CDR2 YFSETQ. The V gene lost 3 bases and the J gene lost 8 bases, with 8 bases spanning the gap. The CDR3 loop spans 11 amino acids. The entry originates in a study of PD-1 blockade in classical Hodgkin lymphoma. Overall study results and limits: There remain no defined causes for the repertoire differences, which possibly reflect disease activity or prior therapy.

Clones were sequenced by immunoSEQ multiplex PCR, and TCRdb holds only the in-frame ones, with some missing. The sample lists about 13,000 clones; about four fifths were seen once. V and J are TRBV5-1 and TRBJ1-2, with D maybe TRBD1 (6 bases). This sequence originates from a human donor with classical Hodgkin lymphoma. The sequencing here drew on peripheral blood mononuclear cells (PBMCs), taken at baseline. The CDR3, as DNA: TGCGCCAGCAGCTCCACAGGGGGCTACACCTTC. This translates into CASSSTGGYTF.